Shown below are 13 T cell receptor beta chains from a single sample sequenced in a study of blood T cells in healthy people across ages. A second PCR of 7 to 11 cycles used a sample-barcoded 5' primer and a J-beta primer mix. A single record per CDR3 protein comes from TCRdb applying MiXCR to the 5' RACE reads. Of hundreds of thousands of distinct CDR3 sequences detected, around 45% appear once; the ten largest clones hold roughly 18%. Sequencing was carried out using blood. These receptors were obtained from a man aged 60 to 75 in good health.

The CDR3 is CASSVATWGDTQYF. For the CDR3, the DNA is TGTGCCAGCAGCGTAGCTACTTGGGGAGATACGCAGTATTTT. V gene TRBV9 combines with J gene TRBJ2-3; no firm D call. The germline V and J ends were trimmed by 0 bases and 5 bases, with 10 bases remaining between them. There are 14 residues in the CDR3. Per the germline V gene, CDR1 is SGDLS and CDR2 is YYNGEE.

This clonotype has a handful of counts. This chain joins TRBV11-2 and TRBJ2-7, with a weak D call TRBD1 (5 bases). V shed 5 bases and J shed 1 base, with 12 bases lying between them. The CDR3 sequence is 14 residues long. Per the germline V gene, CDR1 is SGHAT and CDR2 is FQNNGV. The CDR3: CASSLGHPSYEQYF. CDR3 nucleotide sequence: TGTGCCAGCAGCCTCGGACACCCATCCTACGAGCAGTACTTC.

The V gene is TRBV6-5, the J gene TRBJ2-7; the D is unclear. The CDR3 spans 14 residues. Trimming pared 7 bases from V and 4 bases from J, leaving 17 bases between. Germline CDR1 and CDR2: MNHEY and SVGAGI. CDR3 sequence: CASKRLGGEYEQYF. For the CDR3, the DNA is TGTGCCAGCAAAAGACTGGGTGGAGAATACGAGCAGTACTTC.

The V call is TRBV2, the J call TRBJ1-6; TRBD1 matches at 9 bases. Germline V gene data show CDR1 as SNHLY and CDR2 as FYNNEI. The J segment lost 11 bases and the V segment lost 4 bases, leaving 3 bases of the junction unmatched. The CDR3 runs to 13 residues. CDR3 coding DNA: TGTGCCAGCAGTGGACAGGGGGTGCCACCCCTCCACTTT. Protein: CASSGQGVPPLHF.

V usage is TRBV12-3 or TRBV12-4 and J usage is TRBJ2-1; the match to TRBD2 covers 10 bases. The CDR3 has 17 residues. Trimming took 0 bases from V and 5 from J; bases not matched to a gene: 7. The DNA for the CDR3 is TGTGCCAGCAGTTTAGCGGGCCTAGCGGGGGTAGACAATGAGCAGTTCTTC. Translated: CASSLAGLAGVDNEQFF.

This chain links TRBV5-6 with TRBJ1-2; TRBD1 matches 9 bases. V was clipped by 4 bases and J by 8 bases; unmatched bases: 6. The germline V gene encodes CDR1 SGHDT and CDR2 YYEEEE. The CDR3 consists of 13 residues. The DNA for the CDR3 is TGTGCCAGCAGCCTTGGACAGGGGTGCGGCTACACCTTC. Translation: CASSLGQGCGYTF.

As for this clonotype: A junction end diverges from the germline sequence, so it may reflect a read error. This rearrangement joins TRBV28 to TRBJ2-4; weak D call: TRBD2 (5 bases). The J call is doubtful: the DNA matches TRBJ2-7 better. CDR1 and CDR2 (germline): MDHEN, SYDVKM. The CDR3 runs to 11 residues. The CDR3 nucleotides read TGTGCCGGCAGCCCGGGATACGAGCAGTACTTC. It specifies CAGSPGYEQYF.

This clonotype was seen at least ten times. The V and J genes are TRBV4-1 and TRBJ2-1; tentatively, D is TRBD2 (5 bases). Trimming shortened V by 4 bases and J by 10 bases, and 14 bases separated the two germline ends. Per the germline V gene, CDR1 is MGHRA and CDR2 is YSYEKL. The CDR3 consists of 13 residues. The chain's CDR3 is CASSREPASEQFF. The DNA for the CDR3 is TGCGCCAGCAGCCGGGAGCCGGCTAGCGAGCAGTTCTTC.

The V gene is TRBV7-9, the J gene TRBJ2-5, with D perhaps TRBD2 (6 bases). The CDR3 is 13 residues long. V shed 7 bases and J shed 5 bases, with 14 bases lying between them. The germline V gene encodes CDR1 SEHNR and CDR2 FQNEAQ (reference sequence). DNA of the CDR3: TGTGCCAGCACCCCGGGGGTCTGGGAGACCCAGTACTTC. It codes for CASTPGVWETQYF.

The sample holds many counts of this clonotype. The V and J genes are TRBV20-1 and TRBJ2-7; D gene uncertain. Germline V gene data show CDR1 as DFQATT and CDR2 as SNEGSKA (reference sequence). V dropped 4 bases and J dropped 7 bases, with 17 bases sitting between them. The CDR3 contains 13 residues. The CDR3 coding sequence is TGCAGTGCTAAAGACCGCCCTATGGGGGAGCAGTACTTC. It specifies CSAKDRPMGEQYF.

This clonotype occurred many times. The CDR3 coding sequence is TGTGCCAGCAGCTTAGGAGAACGCAATGAGCAGTTCTTC. It yields the protein CASSLGERNEQFF. The chain is built from TRBV11-3 and TRBJ2-1; D is undetermined. Germline-derived CDR1 and CDR2 are SGHNT and YENEEA. The CDR3 totals 13 residues. The V end lost 1 base, the J end lost 6 bases, and 7 bases lay between the germline ends.

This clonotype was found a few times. The CDR3 is CASSETGVHEQYF. CDR3 bases: TGTGCCAGCAGCGAGACAGGGGTCCACGAGCAGTACTTC. The chain combines TRBV11-3 with TRBJ2-7; 8 bases are a match to TRBD1. The CDR3 contains 13 residues. V was clipped by 5 bases and J by 5 bases; unmatched bases: 5. In germline, CDR1 is SGHNT, CDR2 YENEEA.

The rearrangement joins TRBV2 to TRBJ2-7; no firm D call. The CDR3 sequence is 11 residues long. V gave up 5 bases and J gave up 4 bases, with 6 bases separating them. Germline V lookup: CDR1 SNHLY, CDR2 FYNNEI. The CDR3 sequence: CASSPVYEQYF. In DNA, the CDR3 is TGTGCCAGCAGTCCTGTGTACGAGCAGTACTTC.